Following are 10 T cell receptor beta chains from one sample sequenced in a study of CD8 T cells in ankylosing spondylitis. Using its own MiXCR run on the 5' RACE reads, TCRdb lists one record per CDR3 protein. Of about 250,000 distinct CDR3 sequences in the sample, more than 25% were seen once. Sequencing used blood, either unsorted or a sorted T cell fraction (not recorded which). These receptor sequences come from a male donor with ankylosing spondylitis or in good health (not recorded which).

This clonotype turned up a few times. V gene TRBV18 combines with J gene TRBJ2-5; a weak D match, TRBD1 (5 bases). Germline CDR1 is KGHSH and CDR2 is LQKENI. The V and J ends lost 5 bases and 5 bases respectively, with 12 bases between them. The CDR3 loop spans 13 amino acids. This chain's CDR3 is CASSRNSGETQYF. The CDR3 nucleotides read TGTGCCAGCTCAAGGAACTCAGGGGAGACCCAGTACTTC. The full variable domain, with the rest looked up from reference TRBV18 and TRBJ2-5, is NAGVMQNPRHLVRRRGQEARLRCSPMKGHSHVYWYRQLPEEGLKFMVYLQKENIIDESGMPKERFSAEFPKEGPSILRIQQVVRGDSAAYFCASSRNSGETQYFGPGTRLLVL.

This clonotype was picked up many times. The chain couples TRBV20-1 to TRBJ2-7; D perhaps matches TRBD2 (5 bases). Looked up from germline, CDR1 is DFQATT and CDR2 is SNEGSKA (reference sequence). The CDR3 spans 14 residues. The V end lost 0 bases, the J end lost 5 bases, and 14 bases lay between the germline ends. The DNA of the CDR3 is TGCAGTGCTAGAGACCAACTAGGGCTCGACGAGCAGTACTTC. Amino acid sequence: CSARDQLGLDEQYF.

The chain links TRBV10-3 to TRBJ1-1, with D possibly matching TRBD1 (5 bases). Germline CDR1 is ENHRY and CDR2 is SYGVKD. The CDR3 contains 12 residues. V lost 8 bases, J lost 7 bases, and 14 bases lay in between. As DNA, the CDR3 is TGTGCCATCCTAACCGGGACGAATGAAGCTTTCTTT. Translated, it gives CAILTGTNEAFF.

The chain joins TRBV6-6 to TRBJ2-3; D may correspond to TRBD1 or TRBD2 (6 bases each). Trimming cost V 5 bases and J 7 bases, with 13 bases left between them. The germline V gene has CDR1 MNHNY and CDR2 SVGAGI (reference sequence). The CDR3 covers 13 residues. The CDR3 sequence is CASSGDGGHTQYF. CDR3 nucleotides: TGTGCCAGCAGTGGCGATGGGGGGCATACGCAGTATTTT.

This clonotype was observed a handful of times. The CDR3, as DNA: TGTGCCAGCAACCTACAGGGGAACACCGGGGAGCTGTTTTTT. It yields the protein CASNLQGNTGELFF. V usage is TRBV12-3 or TRBV12-4 and J usage is TRBJ2-2, with a tentative D call TRBD1 (6 bases). The CDR3 has 14 amino acids. Trimming cost V 7 bases and J 1 base, with 10 bases left between them.

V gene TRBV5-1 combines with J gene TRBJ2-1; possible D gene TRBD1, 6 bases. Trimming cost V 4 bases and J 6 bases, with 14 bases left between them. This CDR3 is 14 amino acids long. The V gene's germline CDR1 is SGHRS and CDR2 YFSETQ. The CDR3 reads CASSMDRTINEQFF. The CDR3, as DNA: TGCGCCAGCAGCATGGACAGAACGATCAATGAGCAGTTCTTC.

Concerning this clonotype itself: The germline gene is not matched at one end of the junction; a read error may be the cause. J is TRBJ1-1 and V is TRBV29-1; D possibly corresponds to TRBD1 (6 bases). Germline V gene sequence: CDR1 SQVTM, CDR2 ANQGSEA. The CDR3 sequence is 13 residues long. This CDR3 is CSVHRDGVADAFF. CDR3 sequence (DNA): TGCAGCGTTCACAGGGATGGGGTCGCTGACGCTTTCTTT.

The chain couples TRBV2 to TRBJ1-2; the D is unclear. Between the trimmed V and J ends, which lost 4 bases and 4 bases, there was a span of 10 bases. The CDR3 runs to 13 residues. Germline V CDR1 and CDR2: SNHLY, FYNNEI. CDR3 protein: CASSAGNGYGYTF. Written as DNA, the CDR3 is TGTGCCAGCAGTGCGGGAAACGGCTATGGCTACACCTTC.

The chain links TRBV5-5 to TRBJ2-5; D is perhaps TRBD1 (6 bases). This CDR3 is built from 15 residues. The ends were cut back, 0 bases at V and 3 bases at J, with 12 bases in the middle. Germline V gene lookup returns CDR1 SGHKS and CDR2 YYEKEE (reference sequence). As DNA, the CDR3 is TGTGCCAGCAGCTTGGAAGGGACACTCAAAGAGACCCAGTACTTC. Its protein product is CASSLEGTLKETQYF.

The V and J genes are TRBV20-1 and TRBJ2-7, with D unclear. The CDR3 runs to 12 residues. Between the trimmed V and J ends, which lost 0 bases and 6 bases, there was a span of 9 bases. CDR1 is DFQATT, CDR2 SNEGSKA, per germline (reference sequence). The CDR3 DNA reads TGCAGTGCTAGAGATCAAGGGCCCGAGCAGTACTTC. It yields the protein CSARDQGPEQYF.